These T cell receptor beta chains were read from a single sample in a study of breast tumors, draining lymph nodes, adjacent tissues. TCRdb reprocessed the multiplex PCR reads via MiXCR and lists one record per CDR3 protein. Here the sample spans 83,000 or so distinct CDR3 sequences, about 21% being singletons. The sample consisted of axillary lymph node tissue. These receptor sequences come from a female donor with breast cancer. Some clones in this sample may be carry-over from other donors' samples. CDR3s include the opening cysteine and the closing phenylalanine or tryptophan. The D gene is left open where the match is weak. The size field is filled for only some rows; it gives once, few, many or a size class.

>many|TRBV7-2|NA|TRBJ2-3
CASSLPKSTDTQYF
TGTGCCAGCAGCTTGCCTAAGAGCACAGATACGCAGTATTTT
>many|TRBV6-2/TRBV6-3|TRBD1|TRBJ2-1
CASSRDRNNEQFF
TGTGCCAGCAGTCGGGACAGGAACAATGAGCAGTTCTTC
>few|TRBV6-5|TRBD1|TRBJ1-2
CASSDLTGRYGYTF
TGTGCCAGCAGCGATCTGACAGGGAGGTATGGCTACACCTTC
>few|TRBV6-1|TRBD1|TRBJ1-5
CASSVTGGNQPQHF
TGTGCCAGCAGTGTGACAGGGGGGAATCAGCCCCAGCATTTT
>many|TRBV7-6|TRBD2|TRBJ2-2
CASSLLAGGGGELFF
TGTGCCAGCAGCTTACTAGCGGGAGGTGGCGGGGAGCTGTTTTTT
>many|TRBV11-2|NA|TRBJ2-3
CASSDTGRSTDTQYF
TGTGCCAGCAGCGACACGGGACGGAGCACAGATACGCAGTATTTT
>many|TRBV5-1|NA|TRBJ2-7
CASSLGTAVGEQYF
TGCGCCAGCAGCTTGGGGACAGCGGTTGGAGAGCAGTACTTC
>few|TRBV6-6|NA|TRBJ1-5
CASSYSSRSYYSNQPQHF
TGTGCCAGCAGTTACTCGAGTCGCAGCTATTATAGCAATCAGCCCCAGCATTTT
>many|TRBV9|TRBD1|TRBJ1-3
CASSVDRGTDTIYF
TGTGCCAGCAGCGTTGACAGGGGTACGGACACCATATATTTT
>many|TRBV6-6|NA|TRBJ2-3
CASSYSGGPTDTQYF
TGTGCCAGCAGTTACTCGGGAGGTCCCACAGATACGCAGTATTTT
>many|TRBV7-9|NA|TRBJ2-3
CASTHGSTDTQYF
TGTGCCAGCACCCACGGATCCACAGATACGCAGTATTTT
>NA|TRBV28|TRBD2|TRBJ2-2
CASRRAGSNTGELFF
TGTGCCAGCAGGAGAGCGGGGTCGAACACCGGGGAGCTGTTTTTT
>many|TRBV6-1|NA|TRBJ2-2
CASSEGVANTGELFF
TGTGCCAGCAGTGAAGGGGTTGCGAACACCGGGGAGCTGTTTTTT
>many|TRBV3-1|TRBD2|TRBJ2-7
CASSHPTSGRVYEQYF
TGTGCCAGCAGCCACCCGACTAGCGGGAGGGTATACGAGCAGTACTTC
>NA|TRBV6-5|TRBD1|TRBJ2-3
CASRSAGTGAADTQYF
TGTGCCAGCAGGAGCGCAGGGACAGGTGCTGCAGATACGCAGTATTTT
>many|TRBV5-4|TRBD2|TRBJ2-3
CASSSRLAGGRHTDTQYF
TGTGCCAGCAGCTCCAGACTAGCGGGAGGACGACACACAGATACGCAGTATTTT
>many|TRBV5-1|NA|TRBJ2-5
CASSLAPSEETQYF
TGCGCCAGCAGCTTGGCCCCGTCGGAAGAGACCCAGTACTTC
>NA|TRBV30|NA|TRBJ1-5
CAWAQLGTSNQPQHF
TGTGCCTGGGCTCAATTGGGAACTAGCAATCAGCCCCAGCATTTT
>many|TRBV12-3/TRBV12-4|NA|TRBJ2-1
CASSLIMAGANEQFF
TGTGCCAGCAGTTTGATTATGGCGGGGGCCAATGAGCAGTTCTTC
>many|TRBV7-8|NA|TRBJ2-1
CAVAPGASYNEQFF
TGTGCCGTAGCCCCCGGGGCCTCATACAATGAGCAGTTCTTC
>many|TRBV11-2|TRBD2|TRBJ2-7
CAISGGGSYEQYF
TGTGCCATCAGCGGGGGGGGGTCCTACGAGCAGTACTTC
>NA|TRBV28|NA|TRBJ1-3
CASTLFRGAGGGNTIYF
TGTGCCAGCACCTTATTCAGGGGAGCCGGGGGTGGAAACACCATATATTTT
>many|TRBV4-1|NA|TRBJ2-7
CASSQAPPTEQYF
TGCGCCAGCAGCCAAGCACCGCCTACGGAGCAGTACTTC
>many|TRBV19|TRBD2|TRBJ2-7
CASSHSGSSYEQYF
TGTGCCAGTAGTCATAGCGGGAGTAGCTACGAGCAGTACTTC
>many|TRBV9|NA|TRBJ2-1
CASSRSTSYNEQFF
TGTGCCAGCTCCCGCTCGACTAGTTACAATGAGCAGTTCTTC
>many|TRBV6-1|NA|TRBJ2-5
CASTRGQETQYF
TGTGCCAGCACAAGGGGGCAAGAGACCCAGTACTTC
>many|TRBV15|NA|TRBJ2-3
CATGLNADTQYF
TGTGCCACCGGACTGAATGCAGATACGCAGTATTTT
>few|TRBV27|NA|TRBJ2-7
CASSLSTAPYEQYF
TGTGCCAGCAGTTTATCGACGGCCCCTTACGAGCAGTACTTC